This T cell receptor (beta chain) comes out of a study of T cell responses to AZD1222 COVID-19 vaccine (dated by TCRdb to the early 2020s). Broadly, across the study: TCR sequencing covered more than 230 trial participants: some 210 given two doses of AZD1222 and 26 given two doses of MenACWY control vaccine. Trial participants were enrolled by age into subgroups of 18-55, 56-69 and 70-plus years, and about 150, 27 and 61 TCR-sequenced participants, respectively, were included in these subgroups.

Worth noting for this clone: What antigen it recognizes has not been identified. No base qualities exist here, and no much larger clone lies one base off it.

The sample's time point label is to be understood as: about 28 days (+/-7) after the second vaccine dose. AZD1222 recipients with second doses at about 4 weeks or about 12 weeks were pooled, because spike-specific TCR depth and breadth did not differ between schedules. Vaccinee samples came from UK trials COV001 and COV002, including a single-blind randomized controlled phase 2/3 trial of AZD1222 (ChAdOx1 nCoV-19) in healthy adults. Trial participant PBMC samples were collected at day 0 and day 28 after the second dose for TCRbeta chain sequencing. The germline V gene yields SGHAT for CDR1 and FQNNGV for CDR2. V loses 3 bases at its end and J loses 0 bases; junction bases beyond the gene matches: 5. From cysteine to phenylalanine, the CDR3 is 15 amino acids long. The DNA shown is the 45-base CDR3, in frame from base 1. Study-wide findings and limitations: The 56-69-year group was small, and its depth increase did not reach significance, likely because of low power. Reportedly, almost half of the unique spike-specific TCRs recognized epitopes lying outside the regions that are mutated in the B.1.351 and B.1.1.7 variants. CD4 TCRs associated with the vaccine covered the entire spike protein, and the dominant responses were in regions 160-218 and 743-854. Because no samples from the day 14 peak response were available, repertoires could be characterized only after the peak T cell response. A significant rise in spike-specific TCR breadth and depth was observed after two AZD1222 doses relative to day 0 and relative to MenACWY recipients. Participants were mostly white British and included more females than males, and it was suggested by the authors that clonal diversity may have been underestimated. Only six AZD1222 recipients were SARS-CoV-2 seropositive at baseline, limiting conclusions about previously exposed vaccinees.

The CDR3 regions of human TCRbeta chains were analyzed by immunosequencing. In the authors' own workflow: TCRs in the repertoires were compared against a reference library of SARS-CoV-2-specific TCRs that had been generated with the MIRA antigen-specificity platform. Breadth was defined as the fraction of unique TCRs that were SARS-CoV-2-associated. Depth was defined as the fraction of total T cells that were SARS-CoV-2-associated. Using the MIRA data, every spike-specific TCR was mapped to the spike region that the TCR reacted to and assigned to either a CD4 or a CD8 class. Log10-transformed breadth and depth values were compared by one-way ANOVA with Sidak's multiple comparisons tests. Imported from immuneACCESS, the table was reduced by TCRdb to in-frame sequences with V and J called. These copies leave out some clones; in studies compared against another copy, an unresolved V gene accounts for under half, and the cause of the remainder is not known. D and trimming come from the DNA, and the V and J calls and clone size come from that table. The sample data list around 120,000 clones, and approximately 94% of these were observed just once. Around 5% of the sample is taken by the ten largest.

This receptor chain uses TRBV11-2 and TRBJ2-7, with 7 bases matching TRBD1. The sample in question was peripheral blood, obtained 28 days after the second AZD1222 dose. The clonotype was recovered from an adult who received the AZD1222 COVID-19 vaccine. The DNA sequence is TGTGCCAGCAGCTTGGGTTGGGACAGCTCCTACGAGCAGTACTTC. Its protein reads: CASSLGWDSSYEQYF.